This TCR beta chain was recovered during a study of blood T cell repertoires in COVID-19. The germline V gene has CDR1 MNHEY and CDR2 SVGAGI. V shed 0 bases, J shed 3 bases, and the junction held 5 bases outside the gene matches. The CDR3 totals 16 residues. Data came from immunoSEQ multiplex PCR; TCRdb stores just in-frame clones and leaves some out. Among 50,000 to 60,000 clones listed, 88% were seen once. This sequence was found in a man between 60 and 70 years old with active COVID-19. The V call is TRBV6-5, the J call TRBJ2-7, with 10 positions matching TRBD1. The sample was peripheral blood. The CDR3, as DNA: TGTGCCAGCAGTTACTCTGGGACAGGGGACTTCTACGAGCAGTACTTC. Encoded protein: CASSYSGTGDFYEQYF.